The rows below give T cell receptor beta chains drawn from one sample of a study of blood T cell repertoires in COVID-19. Clones were read by immunoSEQ multiplex PCR, and TCRdb kept only the in-frame ones, dropping some. This table holds a few hundred thousand clones, 80% to 90% found once. Sample: peripheral blood. These receptors all stem from a woman aged 45-65 years with COVID-19, enrolled during active disease. Each CDR3 is given with its conserved first and last residue. The order of the fields is J gene, V gene, clone size, CDR3 length, D gene, CDR3 protein, CDR3 DNA. D genes are given only for firm matches. Size is omitted from some rows. Given values are once, few, many or a class for expanded clones.

>TRBJ2-5|TRBV10-3|-|15|TRBD2
CAISESRQGGETQYF
TGTGCCATCAGTGAGTCGCGGCAGGGAGGGGAGACCCAGTACTTC
>TRBJ1-1|TRBV24-1|few|15|TRBD1
CATSDVNRGPNEAFF
TGTGCCACCAGTGACGTCAACAGGGGCCCCAATGAAGCTTTCTTT
>TRBJ2-4|TRBV7-8|-|17|-
CASSLAGQGRIGNIQYF
TGTGCCAGCAGCTTAGCGGGGCAGGGAAGAATCGGAAACATTCAGTACTTC
>TRBJ2-7|TRBV27|once|15|TRBD1
CASSLAGQGAYEQYF
TGTGCCAGCAGTCTCGCGGGACAGGGGGCCTACGAGCAGTACTTC
>TRBJ1-1|TRBV2|-|15|TRBD1
CASSVATGGNTEAFF
TGTGCCAGCAGTGTCGCGACAGGGGGGAACACTGAAGCTTTCTTT
>TRBJ2-5|TRBV7-9|-|15|TRBD2
CASSPGAGGPQTQYF
TGTGCCAGCAGCCCCGGAGCGGGAGGGCCACAGACCCAGTACTTC
>TRBJ1-6|TRBV25-1|-|14|-
CASSDLSYNSPLHF
TGTGCCAGCAGTGATCTTAGTTATAATTCACCCCTCCACTTT
>TRBJ1-5|TRBV19|-|14|TRBD1
CASSDTGGFWPQHF
TGTGCCAGTAGTGACACAGGGGGGTTTTGGCCCCAGCATTTT
>TRBJ2-3|TRBV5-4|-|16|-
CASSPGTFGAPDTQYF
TGTGCCAGCAGCCCAGGGACTTTTGGGGCACCAGATACGCAGTATTTT
>TRBJ2-5|TRBV18|-|14|-
CASSRPEGRETQYF
TGTGCCAGCTCACGACCAGAGGGGAGGGAGACCCAGTACTTC
>TRBJ1-5|TRBV7-9|-|13|-
CASSRGLSQPQHF
TGTGCCAGCAGCCGGGGATTAAGTCAGCCCCAGCATTTT
>TRBJ1-1|TRBV5-1|-|14|-
CASSLGRTAPEAFF
TGCGCCAGCAGCTTGGGTCGGACAGCCCCGGAAGCTTTCTTT
>TRBJ2-7|TRBV4-1|once|14|TRBD1
CASSPPGTGNEQYF
TGCGCCAGCAGCCCCCCCGGGACAGGGAACGAGCAGTACTTC
>TRBJ1-2|TRBV7-9|-|16|-
CASSYPGRVANYGYTF
TGTGCCAGCAGCTACCCCGGCAGGGTTGCTAACTATGGCTACACCTTC
>TRBJ1-2|TRBV3-1/TRBV3-2|-|18|TRBD1
CASSQGDRLFLSNYGYTF
TGTGCCAGCAGCCAAGGGGACAGATTATTCTTGTCTAACTATGGCTACACCTTC
>TRBJ1-6|TRBV28|-|15|TRBD1
CASTQSGGFNSPLHF
TGTGCCAGCACCCAATCAGGGGGATTTAATTCACCCCTCCACTTT
>TRBJ1-5|TRBV4-1|-|15|TRBD1
CASSHQTGGDQPQHF
TGCGCCAGCAGCCACCAGACAGGGGGGGATCAGCCCCAGCATTTT
>TRBJ1-1|TRBV12-5|-|15|TRBD1
CASGRMTGANTEAFF
TGTGCTAGTGGGCGTATGACAGGGGCGAACACTGAAGCTTTCTTT
>TRBJ2-7|TRBV24-1|-|14|TRBD1
CATSESGQGWEQYF
TGTGCCACCAGTGAATCCGGACAGGGCTGGGAGCAGTACTTC
>TRBJ2-2|TRBV7-2|-|16|TRBD2
CASSRTSGSYTGELFF
TGTGCCAGCAGCCGGACTAGCGGGAGTTACACCGGGGAGCTGTTTTTT
>TRBJ2-5|TRBV24-1|-|15|TRBD1
CATSDPGQGMGTQYF
TGTGCCACCAGTGACCCGGGACAGGGCATGGGGACCCAGTACTTC
>TRBJ1-6|TRBV13|few|13|-
CASSLGPRSPLHF
TGTGCCAGCAGCTTAGGCCCTCGGTCACCCCTCCACTTT
>TRBJ2-7|TRBV14|-|17|TRBD2
CASSQDIAGGFSYEQYF
TGTGCCAGCAGCCAAGATATAGCGGGAGGGTTCTCCTACGAGCAGTACTTC
>TRBJ1-1|TRBV5-5|-|14|TRBD1
CASSSRQGNTEAFF
TGTGCCAGCAGCTCCCGACAGGGGAACACTGAAGCTTTCTTT
>TRBJ2-1|TRBV24-1|-|12|-
CATSDRGVAKFF
TGTGCCACCAGTGACAGGGGGGTAGCGAAGTTCTTC
>TRBJ1-5|TRBV11-2|-|14|-
CASSAGGVKQPQHF
TGTGCCAGCAGCGCTGGGGGGGTTAAGCAGCCCCAGCATTTT
>TRBJ2-7|TRBV7-2|-|14|-
CASSLAEGPYEQYF
TGTGCCAGCAGCTTAGCCGAGGGCCCCTACGAGCAGTACTTC
>TRBJ1-3|TRBV5-4|-|12|-
CASSSGGNTIYF
TGTGCCAGCTCATCGGGGGGAAACACCATATATTTT
>TRBJ2-5|TRBV9|-|14|TRBD2
CASSVGAGRETQYF
TGTGCCAGCAGCGTAGGAGCGGGAAGGGAGACCCAGTACTTC
>TRBJ1-2|TRBV5-5|-|13|TRBD1
CASTTRTGAGYTF
TGTGCCAGCACCACTAGGACAGGCGCTGGCTACACCTTC
>TRBJ1-1|TRBV11-1|few|16|TRBD1
CASSSRQGYENTEAFF
TGTGCCAGCAGCTCCCGACAGGGGTACGAGAACACTGAAGCTTTCTTT
>TRBJ1-5|TRBV19|-|19|-
CASSLLATGFGFSNQPQHF
TGTGCCAGCTCCCTTCTAGCAACAGGGTTCGGGTTTAGCAATCAGCCCCAGCATTTT